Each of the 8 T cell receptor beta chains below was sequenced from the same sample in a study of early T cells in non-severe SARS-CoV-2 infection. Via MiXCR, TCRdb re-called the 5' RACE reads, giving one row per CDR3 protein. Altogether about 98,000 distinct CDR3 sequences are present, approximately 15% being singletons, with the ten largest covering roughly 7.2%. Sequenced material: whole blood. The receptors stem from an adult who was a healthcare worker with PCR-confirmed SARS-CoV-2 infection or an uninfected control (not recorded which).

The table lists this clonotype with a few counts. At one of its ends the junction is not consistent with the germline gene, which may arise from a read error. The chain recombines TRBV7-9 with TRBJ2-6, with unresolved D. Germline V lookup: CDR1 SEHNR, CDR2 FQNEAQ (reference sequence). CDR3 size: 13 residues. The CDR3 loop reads CASSLMQAHVLTF. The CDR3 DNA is TGTGCCAGCAGCTTAATGCAGGCCCACGTCCTGACTTTC.

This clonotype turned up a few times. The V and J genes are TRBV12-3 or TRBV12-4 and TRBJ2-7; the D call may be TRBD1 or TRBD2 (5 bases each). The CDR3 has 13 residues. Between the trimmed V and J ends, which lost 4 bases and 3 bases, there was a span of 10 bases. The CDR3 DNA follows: TGTGCCAGCAGTTGGGGACCGGGCTACGAGCAGTACTTC. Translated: CASSWGPGYEQYF.

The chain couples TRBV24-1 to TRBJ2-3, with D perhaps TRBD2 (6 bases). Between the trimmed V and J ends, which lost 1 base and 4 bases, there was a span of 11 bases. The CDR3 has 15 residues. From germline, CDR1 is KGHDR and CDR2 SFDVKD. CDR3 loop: CATSDFTAGADTQYF. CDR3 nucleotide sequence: TGTGCCACCAGTGATTTCACAGCGGGCGCAGATACGCAGTATTTT.

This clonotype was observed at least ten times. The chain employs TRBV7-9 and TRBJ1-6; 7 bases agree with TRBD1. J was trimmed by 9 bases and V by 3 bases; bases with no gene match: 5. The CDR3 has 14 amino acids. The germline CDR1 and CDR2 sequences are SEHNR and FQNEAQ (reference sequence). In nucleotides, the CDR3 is TGTGCCAGCAGCTTCGACAGGGACGGTTCACCCCTCCACTTT. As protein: CASSFDRDGSPLHF.

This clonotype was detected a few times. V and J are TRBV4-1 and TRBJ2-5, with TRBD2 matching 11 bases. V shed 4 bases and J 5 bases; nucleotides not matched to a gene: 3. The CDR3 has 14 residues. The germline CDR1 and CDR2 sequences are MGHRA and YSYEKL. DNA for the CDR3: TGCGCCAGCAGCCGCTTAGCGGGAGGGGAGACCCAGTACTTC. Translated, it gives CASSRLAGGETQYF.

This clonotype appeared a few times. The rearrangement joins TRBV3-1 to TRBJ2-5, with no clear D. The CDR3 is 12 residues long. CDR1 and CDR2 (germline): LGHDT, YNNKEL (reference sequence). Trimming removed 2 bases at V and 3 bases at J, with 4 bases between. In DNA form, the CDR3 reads TGTGCCAGCAGCCAAACCGAAGAGACCCAGTACTTC. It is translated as CASSQTEETQYF.

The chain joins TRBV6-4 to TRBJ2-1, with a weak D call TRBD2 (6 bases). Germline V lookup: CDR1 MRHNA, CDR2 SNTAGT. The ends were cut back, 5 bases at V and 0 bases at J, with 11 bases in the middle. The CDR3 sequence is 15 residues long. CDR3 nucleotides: TGTGCCAGCAGTTCCCGGGGGAGCTCCTACAATGAGCAGTTCTTC. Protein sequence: CASSSRGSSYNEQFF.

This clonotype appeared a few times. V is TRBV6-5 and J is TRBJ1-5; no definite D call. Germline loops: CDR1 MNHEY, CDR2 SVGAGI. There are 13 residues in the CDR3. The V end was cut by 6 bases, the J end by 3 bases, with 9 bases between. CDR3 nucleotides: TGTGCCAGCAGAGGAAGAAACAATCAGCCCCAGCATTTT. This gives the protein CASRGRNNQPQHF.